The clone carrying this T cell receptor (beta chain) was seen repeatedly, ten times or more. The antigen remains unidentified. Unique molecular identifiers were incorporated during preparation of the TCRbeta library. MiXCR was run by TCRdb on the PCR reads, yielding one entry per CDR3 protein. The data contain about 150,000 distinct CDR3 sequences, 7.5% to 9% of them singletons. This specimen belongs to a study of T-cell reconstitution after alpha-beta-depleted transplantation in children. Germline lookup yields CDR1 MNHNS and CDR2 SASEGT. Trimming shortened V by 1 base and J by 7 bases, and 10 bases separated the two germline ends. This CDR3 comprises 14 residues. Whole-study results and caveats: By about two months after transplant, alpha-beta T cells reportedly arose from several hundred graft clones that had expanded. Surviving recipient T cells and thymic progenitors accounted for the high day-60 TCRbeta diversity observed in some patients. Among T cells one year after transplant, newly produced cells accounted for most counts and diversity.

The genes are TRBV6-1 and TRBJ2-2; tentatively, D is TRBD2 (6 bases). The specimen was PBMCs, mostly from graft donor cells, collected 180 days after TCRalphabeta/CD19-depleted stem cell transplant. The receptor was derived from a female patient aged 2-10 years who had a stem cell transplant for congenital amegakaryocytic thrombocytopenia, so the T cells may come from the graft donor. The CDR3, as DNA: TGTGCCAGCAGTGAAGTGTCGGGGGTCGGGGAGCTGTTTTTT. Protein product: CASSEVSGVGELFF.